This T cell receptor beta chain was found in a study of identical twins. The CDR3 is 13 residues long. Germline V gene lookup returns CDR1 MNHNS and CDR2 SASEGT. Trimming took off 3 bases at V and 1 base at J, with 6 bases between the two ends. Healthy Caucasians, and only they, were the donors. Each CDR3 protein gets one entry after TCRdb re-called the 5' RACE reads with MiXCR. The sample contains around 510,000 distinct CDR3 sequences, about 13% of which appear only once. This sample also belongs to another study, concerning yellow fever vaccine responses in identical twins.

This clonotype was sampled from a woman aged 18-30 years in good health. The chain joins TRBV6-1 to TRBJ2-5; possible D gene TRBD1, 5 bases. The sequenced material came from CD4+ T cells sorted from blood. CDR3 DNA sequence: TGTGCCAGCAGTGACAGGGTCCAAGAGACCCAGTACTTC. This encodes CASSDRVQETQYF.